This TCR beta chain was profiled in a study of control samples from healthy donors and cancer patients. Libraries were prepared by immunoSEQ multiplex PCR; TCRdb keeps only in-frame clonotypes and omits some of them. The table includes 150,000 to 200,000 clones, roughly 94% detected once. Sequencing used blood. The origin of this receptor is a woman aged 40-49 years in good health.

CDR3 sequence: CASSLVGDQPQHF. Written as DNA, the CDR3 is TGTGCCAGCAGCTTAGTAGGAGATCAGCCCCAGCATTTT. The V and J genes are TRBV7-8 and TRBJ1-5; D not certain. The V end lost 1 base, the J end lost 5 bases, and 6 bases lay between the germline ends. The CDR3 contains 13 residues. Germline values: CDR1 SGHVS, CDR2 FQNEAQ.